The 4 T cell receptor beta chains listed next were all sequenced from one sample in a study of control samples from healthy donors and cancer patients. Here immunoSEQ multiplex PCR was the method, and the copy in TCRdb shows in-frame clones only, minus some. The sample shows about 130,000 clones, 85% to 95% of them seen only once. Sequencing was performed on PBMCs. The source of these receptors is a man older than 75 with head and neck cancer.

The chain has TRBV15 and TRBJ1-3, with D unclear. CDR1 and CDR2 (germline): LNHNV, YYDKDF (reference sequence). V was trimmed by 5 bases and J by 1 base, leaving 6 bases between them. The CDR3 covers 13 residues. Here the CDR3 reads CATSPLSGNTIYF. As DNA, the CDR3 is TGTGCCACCAGCCCTTTGTCTGGAAACACCATATATTTT.

The genes are TRBV30 and TRBJ2-7, with a weak D call TRBD1 (6 bases). V lost 2 bases, J lost 5 bases, and 13 bases lay in between. The CDR3 loop spans 13 amino acids. Germline CDR1 is GTSNPN and CDR2 is SVGIG (reference sequence). The CDR3 region is CAWSTRTDNEQYF. The CDR3 DNA reads TGTGCCTGGAGTACTCGGACAGACAACGAGCAGTACTTC.

The chain uses TRBV27 and TRBJ1-1; a weak D match, TRBD1 (6 bases). Germline V CDR1 and CDR2: MNHEY, SMNVEV (reference sequence). This CDR3 is built from 14 residues. Between the trimmed V and J ends, which lost 3 bases and 4 bases, there was a span of 12 bases. CDR3 loop: CASSLNRVVTEAFF. For the CDR3, the DNA is TGTGCCAGCAGTTTGAACAGGGTGGTCACTGAAGCTTTCTTT.

The chain is built from TRBV14 and TRBJ2-6, with D uncertain. V was pared by 4 bases and J by 0 bases, with 19 bases between. This CDR3 spans 19 amino acids. Per germline, CDR1 SGHDN and CDR2 FVKESK. CDR3 residues: CASSLHREPYSSGANVLTF. The CDR3 DNA follows: TGTGCCAGCAGCCTACATCGCGAACCGTACTCCTCTGGGGCCAACGTCCTGACTTTC.